This T cell receptor beta chain was captured in a study of shared clonotypes between healthy human individuals. This CDR3 comprises 11 residues. Germline V gene data show CDR1 as GTSNPN and CDR2 as SVGIG (reference sequence). Trimming left V 2 bases short and J 8 bases short, with 7 bases between. Some clones are missing from TCRdb's copy, which holds only in-frame ones; the method was immunoSEQ multiplex PCR. The sample has 2 million to 2.5 million clones, 80% to 95% seen once. General observations from the study: Clonotypes shared by all four sorted-subset donors had higher generation probabilities than non-shared clonotypes.

About this clone itself: No antigen is known for it.

The rearrangement uses TRBV30 and TRBJ2-1; D remains unclear. The sequence came from a young man in good health. Some clones in this sample may be carry-over from other donors' samples. The sample comprised naive CD4+ T cells from PBMCs. Subset defined: CD45RA+ positively selected. CDR3 DNA sequence: TGTGCCTGGAGTTCCGTCTATGAGCAGTTCTTC. Its translation: CAWSSVYEQFF.